Presented here are 17 T cell receptor beta chains from one specimen sequenced in a study of blood T cell repertoires in COVID-19. Clones were read by immunoSEQ multiplex PCR, and TCRdb kept only the in-frame ones, dropping some. The table includes 200,000 to 300,000 clones, roughly 86% detected once. The specimen sequenced was peripheral blood. The receptors derive from a human donor in a cohort sampled during active COVID-19.

The chain combines TRBV7-2 with TRBJ2-7; possible D gene TRBD2, 6 bases. This CDR3 comprises 14 residues. The ends were cut back, 6 bases at V and 1 base at J, with 13 bases in the middle. Germline-derived CDR1 and CDR2 are SGHTA and FQGNSA. This CDR3 is CASRRGGSSYEQYF. In nucleotides, the CDR3 is TGTGCCAGCAGGCGGGGAGGATCGTCCTACGAGCAGTACTTC.

This clone has just one count. V usage is TRBV6-2 or TRBV6-3 and J usage is TRBJ2-5; 10 bases are a match to TRBD2. V trimming: 6 bases; J trimming: 0 bases; junction bases outside the gene matches: 4. CDR1 MNHEY and CDR2 SVGEGT come from the germline V gene. The CDR3 is 15 residues long. This CDR3 is CASSNSGGYQETQYF. The CDR3 nucleotides read TGTGCCAGCAGCAATAGCGGGGGGTACCAAGAGACCCAGTACTTC.

This clone appeared a few times. The chain combines TRBV4-1 with TRBJ2-1, with a weak D call TRBD2 (6 bases). The CDR3 extends over 12 amino acids. Between the trimmed V and J ends, which lost 8 bases and 12 bases, there was a span of 17 bases. The germline CDR1 and CDR2 sequences are MGHRA and YSYEKL. The CDR3 here is CASRGTVLVQFF. CDR3 nucleotides: TGCGCCAGCCGGGGGACGGTCTTGGTGCAGTTCTTC.

The chain has TRBV7-2 and TRBJ1-1; D uncertain. Germline values: CDR1 SGHTA, CDR2 FQGNSA. This CDR3 comprises 13 residues. V was pared by 1 base and J by 11 bases, with 14 bases between. CDR3 sequence (DNA): TGTGCCAGCAGCTTAGAACCAACCCGAGTCGCTTTCTTT. Amino acids: CASSLEPTRVAFF.

V is TRBV5-4 and J is TRBJ2-7; tentative D call: TRBD2 (6 bases). Per germline, CDR1 SGHNT and CDR2 YYREEE (reference sequence). V was trimmed by 4 bases and J by 1 base, leaving 15 bases between them. The CDR3 has 15 residues. CDR3 nucleotides: TGTGCCAGCAGCACTAACGGGGGTAGGTCCTACGAGCAGTACTTC. It specifies CASSTNGGRSYEQYF. Looking up the rest from reference TRBV5-4 and TRBJ2-7 gives the full variable domain: ETGVTQSPTHLIKTRGQQVTLRCSSQSGHNTVSWYQQALGQGPQFIFQYYREEENGRGNFPPRFSGLQFPNYSSELNVNALELDDSALYLCASSTNGGRSYEQYFGPGTRLTVT.

In the case of this clone: A junction boundary mismatches the germline segment, possibly from a read error. The chain joins TRBV5-6 to TRBJ1-3; no clear D gene. The CDR3 sequence is 14 residues long. Germline V gene sequence: CDR1 SGHDT, CDR2 YYEEEE. The CDR3 region is CASSLSAAGNTIYF. DNA for the CDR3: TGTGCCAGCAGCTTGTCGGCGGCTGGGAACACCATATATTTT. Complete variable domain (other parts from reference TRBV5-6 and TRBJ1-3): DAGVTQSPTHLIKTRGQQVTLRCSPKSGHDTVSWYQQALGQGPQFIFQYYEEEERQRGNFPDRFSGHQFPNYSSELNVNALLLGDSALYLCASSLSAAGNTIYFGEGSWLTVV.

The chain employs TRBV30 and TRBJ1-6, with no clear D. V lost 8 bases and J lost 14, with 13 bases in between. This CDR3 has 10 amino acids. Germline-derived CDR1 and CDR2 are GTSNPN and SVGIG (reference sequence). For the CDR3, the DNA is TGTGCCCCTGAGAGGTATTCCCTCCACTTT. Translation: CAPERYSLHF.

The V call is TRBV6-2 or TRBV6-3, the J call TRBJ2-1; TRBD2 aligns across 9 bases. The CDR3 is 15 residues long. With 2 bases clipped from V and 4 bases from J, the junction kept 3 bases outside the gene matches. Germline loops: CDR1 MNHEY, CDR2 SVGEGT. CDR3: CASSYDSGSYNEQFF. The CDR3 coding sequence is TGTGCCAGCAGTTACGATAGCGGGAGTTACAATGAGCAGTTCTTC.

The chain couples TRBV4-3 to TRBJ2-1, with a tentative D call TRBD1 (6 bases). Germline V lookup: CDR1 LGHNA, CDR2 YSLEER. Deletions cut 3 bases from V and 4 bases from J, with 19 bases between. The CDR3 sequence is 17 residues long. The CDR3 here is CASSHPKVGANYNEQFF. The CDR3 DNA follows: TGCGCCAGCAGCCACCCAAAGGTGGGGGCCAATTACAATGAGCAGTTCTTC.

The V and J genes are TRBV12-3 or TRBV12-4 and TRBJ2-7; 7 bases are a match to TRBD2. The CDR3 consists of 13 residues. Germline trimming cut 5 bases from V and 4 bases from J; bases unmatched to any gene: 5. The CDR3 protein is CASSMGGKYEQYF. For the CDR3, the DNA is TGTGCCAGCAGTATGGGGGGGAAGTACGAGCAGTACTTC.

The gene calls are TRBV4-1 and TRBJ2-7; TRBD1 might be the D (5 bases). V lost 4 bases and J 2 bases, leaving 9 bases between the germline ends. The V gene's germline CDR1 is MGHRA and CDR2 YSYEKL. The CDR3 has 13 amino acids. CDR3 region: CASSPGLTYEQYF. Written as DNA, the CDR3 is TGCGCCAGCAGCCCAGGGTTAACCTACGAGCAGTACTTC.

V and J are TRBV6-1 and TRBJ2-7, with 10 bases that match TRBD1. Germline-derived CDR1 and CDR2 are MNHNS and SASEGT. The trim removed 3 bases at V and 7 bases at J, leaving 6 bases unmatched. The CDR3 runs to 14 residues. This CDR3 reads CASSETGTGVEQYF. DNA of the CDR3: TGTGCCAGCAGTGAGACCGGGACAGGGGTTGAGCAGTACTTC.

The CDR3 DNA reads as TGTGCCAGCAGTTTAAAAGGGAGCTATGGCTACACCTTC. Protein sequence: CASSLKGSYGYTF. This chain uses TRBV28 with TRBJ1-2; D not resolved. In germline, CDR1 is MDHEN, CDR2 SYDVKM. CDR3 size: 13 residues. V gave up 2 bases and J gave up 4 bases, with 8 bases separating them.

The chain couples TRBV5-1 to TRBJ2-7; 9 nucleotides line up with TRBD1. Germline V gives CDR1 SGHRS, CDR2 YFSETQ. With 7 bases clipped from V and 5 bases from J, the junction kept 7 bases outside the gene matches. The CDR3 contains 13 residues. The CDR3 is CASQTRDRDEQYF. The CDR3 DNA sequence: TGCGCCAGCCAGACCAGGGACAGGGACGAGCAGTACTTC. Filled out from reference TRBV5-1 and TRBJ2-7, the complete variable domain reads KAGVTQTPRYLIKTRGQQVTLSCSPISGHRSVSWYQQTPGQGLQFLFEYFSETQRNKGNFPGRFSGRQFSNSRSEMNVSTLELGDSALYLCASQTRDRDEQYFGPGTRLTVT.

The chain joins TRBV11-3 to TRBJ2-1; D unclear. Germline V gene sequence: CDR1 SGHNT, CDR2 YENEEA. With 4 bases removed from V and 10 bases from J, the gap between germline ends came to 11 bases. The CDR3 is 12 residues long. The CDR3 DNA reads as TGTGCCAGCAGCTCCCCGGGTCGCGAGCAGTTCTTC. Translated: CASSSPGREQFF.

As to this clone: This specimen includes other DNA sequences encoding the same CDR3. This sequence joins TRBV4-3 and TRBJ2-6, with D possibly TRBD2 on 5 matching bases. V was trimmed by 0 bases and J by 2 bases, leaving 8 bases between them. The CDR3 is 16 amino acids. Germline loops: CDR1 LGHNA, CDR2 YSLEER. The CDR3, as DNA: TGCGCCAGCAGCCAAGATGAGGGTGCTGGGGCCAACGTCCTGACTTTC. Amino acid sequence: CASSQDEGAGANVLTF.

The chain recombines TRBV28 with TRBJ1-4; D is unclear. Per germline, CDR1 MDHEN and CDR2 SYDVKM. The CDR3 totals 15 residues. The V and J ends lost 6 bases and 4 bases respectively, with 15 bases between them. The CDR3 DNA follows: TGTGCCAGCAGGACCTCCGGGTCTCATAATGAAAAACTGTTTTTT. Translation gives CASRTSGSHNEKLFF.